Included here is one T cell receptor beta chain sequence, with context. The record originates from a study of blood T cell repertoires in COVID-19. Turning to the study itself: Sites across the United States, Italy and Spain contributed samples from acute and convalescent COVID-19.

Looked up from germline, CDR1 is MNHNY and CDR2 is SVGAGI (reference sequence). V dropped 5 bases and J dropped 4; count of bases not matched to a gene: 16. The CDR3 consists of 18 residues. Generated by immunoSEQ multiplex PCR, the TCRdb table keeps only in-frame clones and is missing some. The sample consists of hundreds of thousands of clones, 88% of them appearing once. The chain carries TRBV6-6 and TRBJ1-4, with TRBD1 matching 7 bases. The TCR sequence derives from a man between 18 and 29 years old with active or convalescent COVID-19. Input material: peripheral blood. The CDR3 is CASSRTLSQGVINEKLFF. Written as DNA, the CDR3 is TGTGCCAGCAGTCGCACATTATCTCAGGGGGTGATTAATGAAAAACTGTTTTTT.